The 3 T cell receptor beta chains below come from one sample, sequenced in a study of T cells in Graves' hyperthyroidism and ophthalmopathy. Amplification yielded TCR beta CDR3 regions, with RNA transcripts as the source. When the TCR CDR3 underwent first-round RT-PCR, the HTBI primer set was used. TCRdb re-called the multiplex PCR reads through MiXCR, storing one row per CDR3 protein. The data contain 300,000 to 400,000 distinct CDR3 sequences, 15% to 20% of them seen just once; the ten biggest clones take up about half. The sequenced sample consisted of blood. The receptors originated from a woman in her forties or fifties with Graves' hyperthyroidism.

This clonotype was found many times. This CDR3 is CASSFLGGRLTDTQYF. CDR3 DNA sequence: TGTGCCAGCAGCTTTCTAGGCGGGAGGCTTACAGATACGCAGTATTTT. This rearrangement joins TRBV7-8 to TRBJ2-3; TRBD2 matches 8 bases. The J segment lost 3 bases and the V segment lost 3 bases, leaving 8 bases of the junction unmatched. CDR3 size: 16 residues. In germline, CDR1 is SGHVS, CDR2 FQNEAQ.

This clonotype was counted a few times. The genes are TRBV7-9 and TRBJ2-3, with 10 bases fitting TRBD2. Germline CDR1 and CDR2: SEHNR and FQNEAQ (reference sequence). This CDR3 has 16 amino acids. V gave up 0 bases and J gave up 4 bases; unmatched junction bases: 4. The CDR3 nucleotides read TGTGCCAGCAGCTTAGCTCGACTAGCGGGTCCAGATACGCAGTATTTT. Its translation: CASSLARLAGPDTQYF.

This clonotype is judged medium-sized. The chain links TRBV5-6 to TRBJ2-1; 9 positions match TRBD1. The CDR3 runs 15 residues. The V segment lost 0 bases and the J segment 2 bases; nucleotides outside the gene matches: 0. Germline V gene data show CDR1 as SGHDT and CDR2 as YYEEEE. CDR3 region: CASSLGDRAYNEQFF. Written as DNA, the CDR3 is TGTGCCAGCAGCTTGGGGGACAGGGCCTACAATGAGCAGTTCTTC.